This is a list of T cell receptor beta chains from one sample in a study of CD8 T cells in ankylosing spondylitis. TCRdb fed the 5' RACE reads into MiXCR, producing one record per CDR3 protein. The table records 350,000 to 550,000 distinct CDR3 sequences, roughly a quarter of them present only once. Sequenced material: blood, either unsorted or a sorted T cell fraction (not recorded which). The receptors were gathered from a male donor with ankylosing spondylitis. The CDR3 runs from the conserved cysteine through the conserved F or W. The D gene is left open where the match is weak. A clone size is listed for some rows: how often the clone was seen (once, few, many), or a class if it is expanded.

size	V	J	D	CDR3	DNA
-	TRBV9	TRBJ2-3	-	CASSVSSGFTDTQYF	TGTGCCAGCAGCGTCTCGTCGGGGTTCACAGATACGCAGTATTTT
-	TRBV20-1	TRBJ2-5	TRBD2	CSIPPSGRRETQYF	TGCAGTATCCCCCCTAGCGGGAGGAGGGAGACCCAGTACTTC
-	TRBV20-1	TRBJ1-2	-	CSASSMQRSYGYTF	TGCAGTGCTAGTTCAATGCAGAGAAGCTATGGCTACACCTTC
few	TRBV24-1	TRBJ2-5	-	CATSERQRLKETQYF	TGTGCCACCAGTGAGAGACAGCGCTTGAAAGAGACCCAGTACTTC
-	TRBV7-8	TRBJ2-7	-	CASSLTVEQYF	TGTGCCAGCAGCTTAACCGTCGAGCAGTACTTC
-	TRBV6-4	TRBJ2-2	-	CASSYRAATGELFF	TGTGCCAGCAGTTACAGGGCGGCCACCGGGGAGCTGTTTTTT
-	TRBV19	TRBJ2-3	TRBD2	CASSIWTSGALDTQYF	TGTGCCAGTAGTATTTGGACTAGCGGGGCATTGGATACGCAGTATTTT
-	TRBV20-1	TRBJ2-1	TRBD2	CSARGGEIAGGYNEQFF	TGCAGTGCTAGAGGGGGTGAAATAGCGGGAGGCTACAATGAGCAGTTCTTC
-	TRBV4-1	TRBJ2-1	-	CASSQVRFRGEQFF	TGCGCCAGCAGCCAGGTCCGATTCCGGGGGGAGCAGTTCTTC
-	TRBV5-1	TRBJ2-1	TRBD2	CASSTGTSGRVYNEQFF	TGCGCCAGCAGCACCGGGACTAGCGGGAGGGTCTACAATGAGCAGTTCTTC
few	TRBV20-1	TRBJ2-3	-	CSARDLDTQYF	TGCAGTGCTAGAGATCTTGATACGCAGTATTTT
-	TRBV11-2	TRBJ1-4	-	CASSLDWTRATNEKLFF	TGTGCCAGCAGCTTAGATTGGACAAGAGCAACTAATGAAAAACTGTTTTTT
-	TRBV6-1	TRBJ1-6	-	CASRPWVNSPLHF	TGTGCCAGCAGGCCTTGGGTAAATTCACCCCTCCACTTT
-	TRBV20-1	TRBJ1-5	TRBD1	CSAKQGDQPQHF	TGCAGTGCCAAACAGGGGGATCAGCCCCAGCATTTT
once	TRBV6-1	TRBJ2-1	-	CASSPPTSVNEQFF	TGTGCCAGCAGTCCCCCGACTAGTGTAAATGAGCAGTTCTTC
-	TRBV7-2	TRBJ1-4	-	CASSLDGRPLNEKLFF	TGTGCCAGCAGCTTAGACGGCAGACCCTTGAATGAAAAACTGTTTTTT
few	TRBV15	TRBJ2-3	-	CATSRPRDSGPDTQYF	TGTGCCACCAGCAGACCACGGGACTCGGGACCAGATACGCAGTATTTT
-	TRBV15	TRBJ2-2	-	CATSRGIVAGATGELFF	TGTGCCACCAGCAGAGGGATCGTAGCCGGGGCCACCGGGGAGCTGTTTTTT
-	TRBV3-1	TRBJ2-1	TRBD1	CASSSGTGAPYNEQFF	TGTGCCAGCAGCTCCGGGACAGGGGCGCCTTACAATGAGCAGTTCTTC
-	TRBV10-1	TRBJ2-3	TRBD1	CASSEGTAQSEAQYF	TGCGCCAGCAGTGAAGGGACAGCCCAAAGCGAGGCGCAGTATTTT
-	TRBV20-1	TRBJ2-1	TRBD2	CSARGTSGGYNEQFF	TGCAGTGCTAGGGGGACTAGCGGAGGGTACAATGAGCAGTTCTTC
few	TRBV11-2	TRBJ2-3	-	CASSLESGAPDTQYF	TGTGCCAGCAGCTTAGAGAGTGGTGCGCCAGATACGCAGTATTTT
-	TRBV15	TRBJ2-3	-	CATSREPGPGADTQYF	TGTGCCACCAGCAGGGAGCCGGGCCCAGGGGCAGATACGCAGTATTTT
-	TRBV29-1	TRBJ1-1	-	CSFQGWTEAFF	TGCAGCTTTCAGGGGTGGACTGAAGCTTTCTTT
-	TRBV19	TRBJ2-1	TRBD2	CASAKRELFYNEQFF	TGTGCCAGTGCAAAGCGGGAGTTGTTCTACAATGAGCAGTTCTTC
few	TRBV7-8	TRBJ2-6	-	CASSLAPLSGANVLTF	TGTGCCAGCAGCTTAGCGCCTCTTTCTGGGGCCAACGTCCTGACTTTC
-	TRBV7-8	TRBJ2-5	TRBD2	CASSLGASGRVVETQYF	TGTGCCAGCAGCTTAGGCGCTAGCGGGAGGGTGGTGGAGACCCAGTACTTC
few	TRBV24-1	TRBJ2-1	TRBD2	CATSDLGTSGSNNEQFF	TGTGCCACCAGTGATTTAGGGACTAGCGGGTCAAACAATGAGCAGTTCTTC
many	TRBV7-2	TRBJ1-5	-	CASSPRPNQPQHF	TGTGCCAGCAGCCCCCGACCAAATCAGCCCCAGCATTTT
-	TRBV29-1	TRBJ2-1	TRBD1	CSVVGQGNNEQFF	TGCAGCGTTGTGGGACAGGGGAACAATGAGCAGTTCTTC
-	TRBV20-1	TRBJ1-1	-	CSARVASGTEAFF	TGCAGTGCTAGAGTCGCCAGTGGGACTGAAGCTTTCTTT
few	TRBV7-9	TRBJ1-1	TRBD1	CASSFSTGWDTEAFF	TGTGCCAGCAGCTTCTCGACAGGGTGGGACACTGAAGCTTTCTTT
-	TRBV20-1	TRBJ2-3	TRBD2	CSAKSPPGLALTDTQYF	TGCAGTGCTAAGAGTCCGCCGGGACTAGCACTTACAGATACGCAGTATTTT